A single sample gave rise to the 24 T cell receptor beta chains below, sequenced in a study of naive and memory T cell subsets (TCRdb year 2017). Findings and caveats that apply to the study as a whole: A few larger clonotypes were present in naive repertoires, particularly the CD8 repertoires, and these clonotypes were possibly memory cells re-expressing CD45RA.

Their antigens are not known. Receptors were amplified or captured by UMI-ligation and nested PCR. Sequenced using an Illumina MiSeq. To cover both TRBC1 and TRBC2, the beta constant-region primer consisted of an equimolar mix of two oligonucleotides. Four rounds of PCR were used to amplify ligated cDNA, with nested alpha and beta constant-region primers being used together with the SP2 primer. TCRdb ran its own pipeline on the public reads, namely fastp trimming at Q25 and MiXCR clone calling, and kept in-frame beta chains. CDR3 protein sequences are deduplicated, and each keeps its most common genes and DNA. In this sample the table shows approximately 100,000 distinct CDR3 sequences, more than 12% of which occur a single time. The top ten constitute around 2.7% of the sample. Sequencing was carried out using naive CD8+ T cells from blood. In light of the paper, this sample's cell subset or site label describes: naive T cells, CD45RA high CD27+. The receptors stem from a human donor in good health.

The V and J genes are TRBV4-3 and TRBJ2-1; possibly TRBD1 or TRBD2 for D (6 bases each). The CDR3 is 18 residues long. With 2 bases removed from V and 9 bases from J, the gap between germline ends came to 26 bases. Germline CDR1 reads LGHNA; CDR2 reads YSLEER. The CDR3 loop reads CASSQSPSEGGSFTEQFF. CDR3 bases: TGCGCCAGCAGCCAAAGCCCTAGCGAGGGGGGTTCGTTTACTGAGCAGTTCTTC.

The V gene is TRBV12-3 or TRBV12-4, the J gene TRBJ1-6; no clear D gene. V dropped 5 bases and J dropped 5 bases, with 10 bases sitting between them. CDR3 length: 14 residues. CDR3 nucleotide sequence: TGTGCCAGCAGTATAGGTGGGGATAATTCACCCCTCCACTTT. Protein: CASSIGGDNSPLHF.

This clonotype was observed many times. This chain connects TRBV27 to TRBJ1-1, with TRBD1 as a possible D gene (5 bases). The CDR3 is 16 amino acids. The germline V gene has CDR1 MNHEY and CDR2 SMNVEV (reference sequence). V gave up 0 bases and J gave up 0 bases, with 11 bases separating them. Here the CDR3 reads CASSLSPTAMNTEAFF. CDR3 DNA: TGTGCCAGCAGTTTATCACCGACAGCCATGAACACTGAAGCTTTCTTT.

Only a few counts were recorded for this clonotype. J is TRBJ2-1 and V is TRBV7-9; 12 positions match TRBD1. The CDR3 is 15 amino acids. Unmatched junction bases numbered 9, after V lost 5 bases and J lost 10 bases. Germline V gene lookup returns CDR1 SEHNR and CDR2 FQNEAQ (reference sequence). CDR3 protein: CASSPPGQGAHEQFF. CDR3 bases: TGTGCCAGCAGCCCGCCGGGACAGGGGGCTCACGAGCAGTTCTTC.

This clonotype was detected many times. The rearrangement joins TRBV9 to TRBJ2-5; a possible D gene is TRBD2 (7 bases). V lost 3 bases and J 3 bases, leaving 18 bases between the germline ends. This CDR3 has 16 residues. CDR1 and CDR2 from the germline V gene are SGDLS and YYNGEE. CDR3 sequence: CASSEKRGGAEETQYF. Here the CDR3 DNA reads TGTGCCAGCAGCGAAAAAAGGGGGGGGGCAGAAGAGACCCAGTACTTC.

The chain combines TRBV11-3 with TRBJ2-3; 10 bases match TRBD2. J lost 1 base, V lost 5 bases, and 12 bases had no gene match. CDR3 length: 18 residues. In germline, CDR1 is SGHNT, CDR2 YENEEA. CDR3 region: CASSQRLAGVMGTDTQYF. As DNA, the CDR3 is TGTGCCAGCAGCCAACGACTAGCGGGTGTTATGGGCACAGATACGCAGTATTTT.

The rearrangement joins TRBV2 to TRBJ1-1; D uncertain. Germline loops: CDR1 SNHLY, CDR2 FYNNEI. The length of the CDR3 is 8 residues. Trimming removed 10 bases from V and 13 bases from J, with 10 bases in between. The CDR3 bases are TGTGCCACCGACCCGGGTTTCTTT. Its translation is CATDPGFF.

The V gene is TRBV7-3, the J gene TRBJ2-5; the match to TRBD2 covers 11 bases. The CDR3 loop spans 15 amino acids. Germline values: CDR1 SGHTA, CDR2 FQGTGA. Trimming took 2 bases from V and 5 from J; bases not matched to a gene: 4. The CDR3 is CASSLGTSGSETQYF. DNA of the CDR3: TGTGCCAGCAGCTTAGGAACTAGCGGGAGCGAGACCCAGTACTTC.

This clonotype was observed a single time. The chain couples TRBV7-9 to TRBJ2-7, with a possible D match to TRBD2 (5 bases). The germline gives CDR1 SEHNR, CDR2 FQNEAQ (reference sequence). This CDR3 is built from 12 residues. The V end was cut by 6 bases, the J end by 7 bases, with 13 bases between. The CDR3 spells CASSPASGEQYF. The CDR3 region has the DNA TGTGCCAGCAGTCCGGCCTCGGGGGAGCAGTACTTC.

The chain joins TRBV2 to TRBJ2-1, with 7 nucleotides matching TRBD2. Germline V lookup: CDR1 SNHLY, CDR2 FYNNEI. The CDR3 spans 17 residues. J was trimmed by 9 bases and V by 2 bases; bases with no gene match: 16. CDR3 sequence: CASSEFGRREKGGEQFF. The CDR3 nucleotides are TGTGCCAGCAGTGAATTTGGGCGGCGGGAGAAGGGCGGTGAGCAGTTCTTC.

This clonotype was found many times. The rearrangement links TRBV4-2 to TRBJ1-1; D unclear. This CDR3 comprises 13 residues. Germline assignment: CDR1 LGHNA and CDR2 YNFKEQ. The V and J ends lost 1 base and 1 base respectively, with 4 bases between them. CDR3 coding DNA: TGTGCCAGCAGCCAAGGCAGGAACACTGAAGCTTTCTTT. Its protein product is CASSQGRNTEAFF.

This clonotype has only a few counts. The rearrangement joins TRBV4-3 to TRBJ1-6; possible D gene TRBD1, 6 bases. The germline V gene encodes CDR1 LGHNA and CDR2 YSLEER. V was trimmed by 4 bases and J by 9 bases, leaving 31 bases between them. The CDR3 contains 20 residues. This CDR3 is CASSPYITKITTQGPSPLHF. The CDR3 nucleotides read TGCGCCAGCAGCCCGTACATTACCAAGATAACAACCCAGGGGCCTTCACCCCTCCACTTT.

V usage is TRBV27 and J usage is TRBJ2-5, with unresolved D. Germline V lookup: CDR1 MNHEY, CDR2 SMNVEV (reference sequence). The CDR3 length is 15 residues. Trimming removed 3 bases at V and 4 bases at J, with 15 bases between. The CDR3 DNA follows: TGTGCCAGCAGTTTCGGTTTTTCGAGTTCAGAGACCCAGTACTTC. As protein: CASSFGFSSSETQYF.

This clonotype was found a few times. The rearrangement uses TRBV7-1 and TRBJ2-1; 10 bases are a match to TRBD2. TRBV7-1 is flagged as an ORF with uncertain function. Germline trimming cut 3 bases from V and 8 bases from J; bases unmatched to any gene: 1. CDR3 size: 13 residues. CDR3 protein: CASSSLAGDEQFF. For the CDR3, the DNA is TGTGCCAGCAGCTCGCTAGCGGGAGATGAGCAGTTCTTC.

In its sample, this clonotype was seen many times. The rearrangement joins TRBV20-1 to TRBJ1-1; 7 bases are a match to TRBD1. Germline V gene lookup returns CDR1 DFQATT and CDR2 SNEGSKA (reference sequence). CDR3 length: 11 amino acids. Losses at the gene ends were 5 bases for V and 9 bases for J; bases not matched to a gene: 6. CDR3 nucleotides: TGCAGTGCTGACAGGGATGGTAAAGCTTTCTTT. The encoded protein is CSADRDGKAFF.

J is TRBJ1-3 and V is TRBV20-1; 8 nucleotides align to TRBD1. The CDR3 is 14 amino acids. V lost 3 bases to trimming and J lost 2 bases; unmatched junction nucleotides: 3. Germline V gene data show CDR1 as DFQATT and CDR2 as SNEGSKA (reference sequence). The CDR3 reads CSASGTGTGNTIYF. DNA of the CDR3: TGCAGTGCTAGCGGGACAGGTACTGGAAACACCATATATTTT.

The gene calls are TRBV29-1 and TRBJ2-1; the match to TRBD2 covers 10 bases. Germline CDR1 reads SQVTM; CDR2 reads ANQGSEA. V shed 4 bases, J shed 4 bases, and the junction held 10 bases outside the gene matches. The CDR3 totals 16 residues. This CDR3 is CSVVADSGGRYNEQFF. In DNA, the CDR3 is TGCAGCGTTGTAGCTGATAGCGGGGGGCGATACAATGAGCAGTTCTTC.

In this sample, this clonotype turned up many times. V and J are TRBV7-2 and TRBJ2-1, with 7 positions matching TRBD2. The CDR3 has 17 residues. Germline lookup yields CDR1 SGHTA and CDR2 FQGNSA. Trimming removed 0 bases from V and 4 bases from J; junction bases left unmatched: 9. CDR3 sequence reads: CASSLARERIQYNEQFF. CDR3 nucleotides: TGTGCCAGCAGCTTAGCGCGGGAGCGGATCCAATACAATGAGCAGTTCTTC.

This clonotype has more than one count but fewer than ten. The chain recombines TRBV29-1 with TRBJ2-1, with 7 bases matching TRBD1. In germline, CDR1 is SQVTM, CDR2 ANQGSEA. The trim removed 6 bases at V and 2 bases at J, leaving 7 bases unmatched. The CDR3 contains 14 residues. CDR3 region: CSVRGQQAYNEQFF. The CDR3 DNA is TGCAGCGTCCGGGGACAGCAAGCCTACAATGAGCAGTTCTTC.

The table lists this clonotype with a few counts. The V call is TRBV5-6, the J call TRBJ2-7, with 11 bases matching TRBD2. Germline V gene data show CDR1 as SGHDT and CDR2 as YYEEEE. Losses at the gene ends were 4 bases for V and 5 bases for J; bases not matched to a gene: 5. The CDR3 has 14 amino acids. CDR3 in amino acids: CASSAGTSGDEQYF. In nucleotides, the CDR3 is TGTGCCAGCAGCGCCGGGACTAGCGGCGACGAGCAGTACTTC.

On this clonotype: Germline is not matched at one junction end, which may reflect a read error. The V gene is TRBV30, the J gene TRBJ2-1, with no clear D. Germline V gene data show CDR1 as GTSNPN and CDR2 as SVGIG (reference sequence). This CDR3 comprises 13 residues. This chain's CDR3 is CARRTDAGNEQFF. CDR3 DNA sequence: TGTGCCCGGAGAACTGACGCTGGGAATGAGCAGTTCTTC.

This clonotype was picked up a small number of times. This chain uses TRBV12-3 or TRBV12-4 with TRBJ2-5, with D maybe TRBD2 (6 bases). The CDR3 is 14 residues long. V gave up 3 bases and J gave up 3 bases, with 11 bases separating them. The CDR3 sequence is CASSLFGTEETQYF. In DNA, the CDR3 is TGTGCCAGCAGTTTGTTTGGGACTGAAGAGACCCAGTACTTC.

This clonotype was observed at least ten times. This chain links TRBV12-3 or TRBV12-4 with TRBJ2-3, with 12 bases matching TRBD2. The CDR3 has 16 amino acids. Trimming removed 5 bases from V and 2 bases from J; junction bases left unmatched: 5. Here the CDR3 reads CASSPRLAGATDTQYF. As DNA, the CDR3 is TGTGCCAGCAGTCCTCGACTAGCGGGGGCCACAGATACGCAGTATTTT.

This rearrangement joins TRBV7-8 to TRBJ2-7, with 10 positions matching TRBD2. The CDR3 runs to 15 residues. V shed 4 bases and J 4 bases; nucleotides not matched to a gene: 7. Germline CDR1 reads SGHVS; CDR2 reads FQNEAQ. CDR3: CASSSSGRGIYEQYF. The CDR3 DNA is TGTGCCAGCAGCTCTAGCGGGAGAGGAATTTACGAGCAGTACTTC.